This TCR beta chain was documented in a study of blood T cell repertoires in COVID-19. Method: immunoSEQ multiplex PCR; TCRdb's copy keeps in-frame clones and lacks some. The sample lists 100,000 to 110,000 clones, roughly 80% occurring once. This CDR3 contains 14 residues. Trimming took 1 base from V and 7 from J, leaving 8 bases between them. In germline, CDR1 is LGHDT, CDR2 YNNKEL (reference sequence). The chain recombines TRBV3-1 (or the pseudogene TRBV3-2) with TRBJ1-6; D not resolved. The sample consisted of peripheral blood. The clonotype comes from a woman in her seventies with acute or convalescent COVID-19. This chain's CDR3 is CASSQAEGNSPLHF. The CDR3 nucleotides are TGTGCCAGCAGCCAAGCGGAGGGAAATTCACCCCTCCACTTT.